This T cell receptor (beta chain) is drawn from a study of CXCR3-negative and CXCR3-positive naive CD8 T cells. The CDR3 has 16 residues. The germline V gene has CDR1 SGHRS and CDR2 YFSETQ. Regarding the study as a whole: Both naive subsets had comparably high diversity; memory CD8+ cells much lower. Memory cells showed distinct TRBV-TRBJ patterns, while the two naive subsets matched. Against CXCR3-negative naive cells, CXCR3-positive naive cells showed more hydrophobic TRB CDR3s. TRB CDR3 properties were used to infer TCR strength, and surface CD5 was comparable between naive subsets.

The study made its TRB cDNA libraries by 5' RACE, adding UMI labels. TCRdb reanalyzed the 5' RACE reads and collapses them to one entry per CDR3 protein, without DNA. Recorded for this sample: around 60,000 distinct CDR3 sequences. A CD45RO-CCR7+CD27+CD95- phenotype identified naive CD8+ T cells. A note on this clonotype: Antigen specificity is unknown.

The TCR comes from a human donor in good health. Some clones in this sample may be carry-over from other donors' samples. The sequencing sample was made of naive CXCR3+ CD8+ T cells from blood. Subset of the sample: CD45RO-CCR7+CD27+CD95- naive CD8+ T cells expressing CXCR3 (TNR3+). The chain carries TRBV5-1 and TRBJ1-1; absent DNA, TCRdb's TRBD1 call cannot be checked. CDR3: CASSLDGGQLNTEAFF.